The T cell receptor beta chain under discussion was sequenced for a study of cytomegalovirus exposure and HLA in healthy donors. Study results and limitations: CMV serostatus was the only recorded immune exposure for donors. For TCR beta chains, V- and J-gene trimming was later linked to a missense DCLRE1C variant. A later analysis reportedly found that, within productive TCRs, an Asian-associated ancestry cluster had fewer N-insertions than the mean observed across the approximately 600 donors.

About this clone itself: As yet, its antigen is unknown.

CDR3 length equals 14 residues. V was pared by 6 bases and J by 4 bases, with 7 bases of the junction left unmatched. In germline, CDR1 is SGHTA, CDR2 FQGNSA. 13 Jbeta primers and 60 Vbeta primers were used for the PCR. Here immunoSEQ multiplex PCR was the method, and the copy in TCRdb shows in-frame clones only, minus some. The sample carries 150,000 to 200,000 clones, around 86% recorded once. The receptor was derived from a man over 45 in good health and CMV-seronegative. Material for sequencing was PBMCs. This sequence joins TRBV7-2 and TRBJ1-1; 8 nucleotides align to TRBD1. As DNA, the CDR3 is TGTGCCAGCAGTTTAAACAGGGGGGTCACTGAAGCTTTCTTT. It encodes CASSLNRGVTEAFF.